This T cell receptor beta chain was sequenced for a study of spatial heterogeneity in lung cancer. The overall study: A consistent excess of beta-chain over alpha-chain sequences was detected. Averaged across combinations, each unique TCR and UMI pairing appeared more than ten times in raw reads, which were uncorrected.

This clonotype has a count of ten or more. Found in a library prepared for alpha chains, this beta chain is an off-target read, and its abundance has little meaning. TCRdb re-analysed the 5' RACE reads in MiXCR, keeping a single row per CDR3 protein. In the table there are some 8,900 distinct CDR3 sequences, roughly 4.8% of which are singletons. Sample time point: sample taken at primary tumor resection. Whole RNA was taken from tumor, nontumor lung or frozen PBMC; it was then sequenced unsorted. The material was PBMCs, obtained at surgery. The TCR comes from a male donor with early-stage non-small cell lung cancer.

CDR3 in DNA: TGTGCCAGCAGCCAACGGATAGGAGGGACTAGGGAGACCCAGTACTTC. This gives the protein CASSQRIGGTRETQYF. The genes are TRBV3-1 and TRBJ2-5, with TRBD2 identical over 8 bases. The CDR3 is made up of 16 amino acids. Trimming took 2 bases from V and 5 from J; bases not matched to a gene: 10. The germline V gene has CDR1 LGHDT and CDR2 YNNKEL (reference sequence).